These 28 T cell receptor beta chains came from one sample sequenced in a study of cytomegalovirus exposure and HLA in healthy donors. Measured with immunoSEQ multiplex PCR; TCRdb has only the in-frame clones, and not every one. The table includes approximately 300,000 clones, approximately 90% detected once. The sequenced sample was PBMCs. These receptors originate from a woman aged 18-29 years in good health and CMV-seronegative.

The genes are TRBV5-1 and TRBJ2-3; TRBD2 aligns across 10 bases. Germline V gene lookup returns CDR1 SGHRS and CDR2 YFSETQ. The CDR3 runs 15 residues. The V and J ends lost 4 bases and 1 base, in that order; junction bases with no gene match: 3. CDR3 in amino acids: CASSDGTSGTDTQYF. The DNA for the CDR3 is TGCGCCAGCAGCGACGGGACTAGCGGCACAGATACGCAGTATTTT.

The chain recombines TRBV10-2 with TRBJ2-4, with TRBD2 matching 9 bases. This CDR3 comprises 13 residues. CDR1 is WSHSY, CDR2 SAAADI, per germline. Trimming took 6 bases from V and 8 from J; bases not matched to a gene: 5. The CDR3 sequence: CASRVAGEDIQYF. The DNA for the CDR3 is TGCGCCAGCAGAGTAGCGGGAGAGGACATTCAGTACTTC.

The chain joins TRBV5-1 to TRBJ1-3; D is ambiguous. This CDR3 region has 18 residues. V gave up 2 bases and J gave up 0 bases, with 18 bases separating them. CDR1 is SGHRS, CDR2 YFSETQ, per germline. The CDR3 loop is CASSFDLVAGNSGNTIYF. The CDR3 bases are TGCGCCAGCAGCTTCGACTTGGTAGCCGGAAACTCTGGAAACACCATATATTTT.

The J gene is TRBJ1-5, the V gene TRBV28; D is possibly TRBD1 (6 bases). The germline V and J ends were trimmed by 2 bases and 5 bases, with 13 bases remaining between them. The CDR3 is made up of 15 amino acids. Germline V gene lookup returns CDR1 MDHEN and CDR2 SYDVKM. The CDR3 DNA follows: TGTGCCAGCAGTTTAATAGGACAGCCCCATCAGCCCCAGCATTTT. Amino acids: CASSLIGQPHQPQHF. Full variable domain (rest looked up from reference TRBV28 and TRBJ1-5): DVKVTQSSRYLVKRTGEKVFLECVQDMDHENMFWYRQDPGLGLRLIYFSYDVKMKEKGDIPEGYSVSREKKERFSLILESASTNQTSMYLCASSLIGQPHQPQHFGDGTRLSIL.

This clone showed up just once. The chain is built from TRBV28 and TRBJ2-3, with D possibly matching TRBD2 (6 bases). Trimming stripped 3 bases from V and 0 bases from J, with 10 bases between. The CDR3 loop spans 15 amino acids. Germline loops: CDR1 MDHEN, CDR2 SYDVKM. The CDR3: CASSFRGSSTDTQYF. The CDR3 bases are TGTGCCAGCAGTTTTCGGGGGTCTAGCACAGATACGCAGTATTTT. The variable domain in full, completed from reference TRBV28 and TRBJ2-3, reads DVKVTQSSRYLVKRTGEKVFLECVQDMDHENMFWYRQDPGLGLRLIYFSYDVKMKEKGDIPEGYSVSREKKERFSLILESASTNQTSMYLCASSFRGSSTDTQYFGPGTRLTVL.

This chain connects TRBV4-1 to TRBJ2-1; D possibly corresponds to TRBD2 (6 bases). The V end lost 2 bases, the J end lost 8 bases, and 19 bases lay between the germline ends. Looked up from germline, CDR1 is MGHRA and CDR2 is YSYEKL. The CDR3 totals 16 residues. As DNA, the CDR3 is TGCGCCAGCAGCCAAAGGGCGGGAAACTCCATGGATGAGCAGTTCTTC. As protein: CASSQRAGNSMDEQFF.

This clone showed up just once. The chain uses TRBV5-1 and TRBJ1-1, with D tentatively TRBD1 (5 bases). The V end lost 0 bases, the J end lost 6 bases, and 15 bases lay between the germline ends. Germline lookup yields CDR1 SGHRS and CDR2 YFSETQ. The length of the CDR3 is 15 residues. The CDR3 region is CASSLGGDPPPEAFF. CDR3 in DNA: TGCGCCAGCAGCTTGGGGGGGGATCCTCCCCCTGAAGCTTTCTTT.

V gene TRBV29-1 combines with J gene TRBJ1-1; D is uncertain. The V end lost 6 bases, the J end lost 5 bases, and 10 bases lay between the germline ends. From germline, CDR1 is SQVTM and CDR2 ANQGSEA. The CDR3 extends over 11 amino acids. This CDR3 reads CSVEISTEAFF. In DNA, the CDR3 is TGCAGCGTCGAGATCTCTACTGAAGCTTTCTTT.

V gene TRBV30 combines with J gene TRBJ2-1; TRBD2 matches 10 bases. This CDR3 has 15 residues. CDR1 GTSNPN and CDR2 SVGIG come from the germline V gene (reference sequence). J was trimmed by 4 bases and V by 2 bases; bases with no gene match: 5. In DNA, the CDR3 is TGTGCCTGGAGTAGTACTAGCGGGATATACAATGAGCAGTTCTTC. The encoded protein is CAWSSTSGIYNEQFF.

The chain is built from TRBV4-1 and TRBJ2-1; D is possibly TRBD2 (6 bases). This CDR3 is 15 amino acids long. V shed 3 bases and J shed 8 bases, with 17 bases lying between them. CDR1 is MGHRA and CDR2 is YSYEKL in the germline V gene. CDR3 region: CASSQHARGGDEQFF. The CDR3, as DNA: TGCGCCAGCAGCCAGCACGCGCGGGGCGGGGATGAGCAGTTCTTC.

The genes are TRBV6-5 and TRBJ2-1, with 8 bases aligning to TRBD2. The CDR3 sequence is 14 residues long. Losses at the gene ends were 2 bases for V and 10 bases for J; bases not matched to a gene: 7. Germline V gene data show CDR1 as MNHEY and CDR2 as SVGAGI. CDR3 amino acids: CASSYGLAGSEQFF. The CDR3, as DNA: TGTGCCAGCAGTTACGGCCTAGCGGGCTCCGAGCAGTTCTTC.

J is TRBJ2-3 and V is TRBV4-3, with D possibly being TRBD2 (6 bases). The CDR3 loop spans 18 amino acids. Trimming removed 0 bases at V and 3 bases at J, with 19 bases between. Germline lookup yields CDR1 LGHNA and CDR2 YSLEER. In DNA, the CDR3 is TGCGCCAGCAGCCAAGATTGGGGGGTAGGAGGGAGTACAGATACGCAGTATTTT. Its protein product is CASSQDWGVGGSTDTQYF.

The CDR3 spells CASSLRLAGGPPYNEQFF. Here the CDR3 DNA reads TGTGCCAGCAGCTTACGACTAGCGGGAGGGCCCCCCTACAATGAGCAGTTCTTC. The rearrangement links TRBV11-2 to TRBJ2-1, with 14 nucleotides matching TRBD2. Trimming at V came to 2 bases and at J to 2 bases, leaving 5 bases not matched to a gene. Germline CDR1 is SGHAT and CDR2 is FQNNGV. CDR3 length equals 18 residues.

V and J are TRBV7-9 and TRBJ2-1, with D perhaps matching TRBD2 (6 bases). The CDR3 totals 17 residues. V gave up 0 bases and J gave up 7 bases, with 19 bases separating them. In germline, CDR1 is SEHNR, CDR2 FQNEAQ (reference sequence). As DNA, the CDR3 is TGTGCCAGCAGCTTAGCGTTGTCTCTTGGGGCGGGGAATGAGCAGTTCTTC. The encoded protein is CASSLALSLGAGNEQFF.

The chain has TRBV6-1 and TRBJ1-2; tentatively, D is TRBD1 (5 bases). This CDR3 is 14 amino acids long. The V gene lost 3 bases and the J gene lost 6 bases, with 14 bases spanning the gap. CDR1 is MNHNS and CDR2 is SASEGT in the germline V gene. The CDR3, as DNA: TGTGCCAGCAGTGATTTAGGGGCTATGGATGGCTACACCTTC. Its translation: CASSDLGAMDGYTF.

This clone was observed a single time. The J gene is TRBJ2-1, the V gene TRBV5-1; TRBD1 is a possible D gene (5 bases). The length of the CDR3 is 13 residues. Looked up from germline, CDR1 is SGHRS and CDR2 is YFSETQ. The V end was cut by 0 bases, the J end by 8 bases, with 9 bases between. CDR3 in DNA: TGCGCCAGCAGCTTGGGACAGATCGATGAGCAGTTCTTC. Translating gives CASSLGQIDEQFF.

The rearrangement links TRBV9 to TRBJ2-5; 9 bases map to TRBD1. The CDR3 length is 15 residues. After removal of 4 bases from V and 4 bases from J, the junction contained 8 bases not matched to a gene. Germline values: CDR1 SGDLS, CDR2 YYNGEE. For the CDR3, the DNA is TGTGCCAGCAGCCACCGGGACAGGGTTGGAGAGACCCAGTACTTC. Translating gives CASSHRDRVGETQYF. Based on the CDR3 plus reference TRBV9 and TRBJ2-5, the full variable domain is DSGVTQTPKHLITATGQRVTLRCSPRSGDLSVYWYQQSLDQGLQFLIQYYNGEERAKGNILERFSAQQFPDLHSELNLSSLELGDSALYFCASSHRDRVGETQYFGPGTRLLVL.

This chain joins TRBV9 and TRBJ2-2; 10 nucleotides line up with TRBD2. In germline, CDR1 is SGDLS, CDR2 YYNGEE. V lost 0 bases and J lost 4; bases outside the gene matches: 6. This CDR3 region has 17 residues. CDR3 bases: TGTGCCAGCAGCGTAGGTAGCGGGAGGTGGAGCACCGGGGAGCTGTTTTTT. Its translation: CASSVGSGRWSTGELFF.

V gene TRBV9 combines with J gene TRBJ1-1; D ambiguous. The CDR3 is made up of 11 amino acids. V lost 4 bases, J lost 8 bases, and 9 bases lay in between. Germline loops: CDR1 SGDLS, CDR2 YYNGEE. CDR3 sequence reads: CASSSSTEAFF. The CDR3 DNA follows: TGTGCCAGCAGCTCCAGTACGGAAGCTTTCTTT.

CDR3 sequence: CASIPPWPARAFF. In DNA, the CDR3 is TGTGCCAGTATCCCCCCGTGGCCCGCTAGGGCTTTCTTT. This chain links TRBV19 with TRBJ1-1, with no clear D. Trimming removed 7 bases from V and 11 bases from J, with 20 bases in between. The CDR3 runs 13 residues. The germline CDR1 and CDR2 sequences are LNHDA and SQIVND (reference sequence). The variable domain in full, with the rest retrieved from reference TRBV19 and TRBJ1-1, is DGGITQSPKYLFRKEGQNVTLSCEQNLNHDAMYWYRQDPGQGLRLIYYSQIVNDFQKGDIAEGYSVSREKKESFPLTVTSAQKNPTAFYLCASIPPWPARAFFGQGTRLTVV.

This clone was counted only a few times. This chain connects TRBV28 to TRBJ1-4; no reliable D call. The CDR3 runs to 13 residues. Per the germline V gene, CDR1 is MDHEN and CDR2 is SYDVKM. V was pared by 7 bases and J by 1 base, with 7 bases between. The CDR3 sequence: CASTAGTNEKLFF. The CDR3 nucleotides read TGTGCCAGCACGGCAGGAACTAATGAAAAACTGTTTTTT.

V usage is TRBV28 and J usage is TRBJ2-7; 10 bases match TRBD1. Germline CDR1 reads MDHEN; CDR2 reads SYDVKM. The CDR3 is made up of 13 amino acids. The trim removed 7 bases at V and 2 bases at J, leaving 2 bases unmatched. The CDR3 DNA reads TGTGCCAGCACGGGACAGGGGCCCTACGAGCAGTACTTC. Translated, it gives CASTGQGPYEQYF.

V is TRBV19 and J is TRBJ1-5, with TRBD1 identical over 11 bases. Germline V CDR1 and CDR2: LNHDA, SQIVND (reference sequence). The ends lost 5 bases at V and 7 bases at J; junction bases unmatched: 4. The CDR3 has 14 residues. CDR3 amino acids: CASSRGDRGQPQHF. The CDR3 bases are TGTGCCAGTAGTCGTGGGGACAGGGGGCAGCCCCAGCATTTT. The whole variable domain, filled in from reference TRBV19 and TRBJ1-5, reads DGGITQSPKYLFRKEGQNVTLSCEQNLNHDAMYWYRQDPGQGLRLIYYSQIVNDFQKGDIAEGYSVSREKKESFPLTVTSAQKNPTAFYLCASSRGDRGQPQHFGDGTRLSIL.

V usage is TRBV4-2 and J usage is TRBJ1-5; D remains ambiguous. Germline lookup yields CDR1 LGHNA and CDR2 YNFKEQ. With 0 bases removed from V and 3 bases from J, the gap between germline ends came to 15 bases. This CDR3 is built from 17 residues. As DNA, the CDR3 is TGTGCCAGCAGCCAAGACCCCGTAACGGGGAACAATCAGCCCCAGCATTTT. Its protein is CASSQDPVTGNNQPQHF.

This chain links TRBV27 with TRBJ1-5; D is uncertain. The V gene lost 3 bases and the J gene lost 6 bases, with 15 bases spanning the gap. Germline V gene data show CDR1 as MNHEY and CDR2 as SMNVEV (reference sequence). The CDR3 length is 15 residues. This chain's CDR3 is CASSLVSGAGQPQHF. The CDR3 DNA follows: TGTGCCAGCAGTTTGGTATCGGGAGCGGGTCAGCCCCAGCATTTT.

This clone was picked up a small number of times. The chain has TRBV19 and TRBJ2-7; D gene uncertain. Trimming cost V 9 bases and J 0 bases, with 12 bases left between them. Germline V gives CDR1 LNHDA, CDR2 SQIVND (reference sequence). CDR3 length: 13 amino acids. CDR3 region: CASRHVSSYEQYF. In DNA form, the CDR3 reads TGTGCCAGCCGACACGTGAGCTCCTACGAGCAGTACTTC.

The rearrangement uses TRBV4-1 and TRBJ2-5; 11 bases map to TRBD2. J gave up 5 bases and V 4 bases, and 15 bases lay outside the gene matches. This CDR3 has 18 amino acids. Germline V gives CDR1 MGHRA, CDR2 YSYEKL. The CDR3 region has the DNA TGCGCCAGCAGCCCCCGCCGGCTAGCGGGAGGTTCGGGGGAGACCCAGTACTTC. This codes for CASSPRRLAGGSGETQYF.

The V and J genes are TRBV2 and TRBJ2-2, with a possible D match to TRBD2 (7 bases). This CDR3 comprises 18 residues. Deletions cut 6 bases from V and 2 bases from J, with 22 bases between. Germline lookup yields CDR1 SNHLY and CDR2 FYNNEI. The CDR3, as DNA: TGTGCCAGCAGGGGGGGGCTAGCGGACTCACTTAACACCGGGGAGCTGTTTTTT. As protein: CASRGGLADSLNTGELFF.